The clone carrying this TCR beta chain has only a few counts. TCRdb ran MiXCR on the 5' RACE reads and lists one entry per CDR3 protein. The sample lists around 310,000 distinct CDR3 sequences, 3% to 4.5% occurring once. The source of the sample is a study of T cells after yellow fever vaccination. Germline V gives CDR1 SGHTA, CDR2 FQGNSA. This CDR3 contains 15 residues. The J segment lost 1 base and the V segment lost 5 bases, leaving 7 bases of the junction unmatched. This clonotype was obtained from a man between 18 and 35 years old who received the YFV17D yellow fever vaccine. Sequencing was performed on PBMCs, taken 5 days after the yellow fever booster vaccination. V and J are TRBV7-2 and TRBJ1-1, with TRBD1 matching 7 bases. The CDR3 sequence is CASSTRDRENTEAFF. In nucleotides, the CDR3 is TGTGCCAGCAGCACTCGGGACAGAGAGAACACTGAAGCTTTCTTT.